The source of this T cell receptor beta chain is a study of cytomegalovirus exposure and HLA in healthy donors. Findings of the study overall: Several of the most significant clusters appeared, in a later analysis, to be linked to common viral pathogens. Presence/absence analyses assumed roughly uniform sequencing depth across donors. Using a false discovery rate of 0.05, a later analysis showed that 16,951 TCR beta sequences were associated with HLA alleles.

This clone was picked up one time. Its antigen is undetermined. Germline CDR1 reads LNHDA; CDR2 reads SQIVND (reference sequence). The CDR3 contains 15 residues. V was trimmed by 2 bases and J by 5 bases, leaving 15 bases between them. Primers included in the PCR were 60 Vbeta and 13 Jbeta primers. The table came from immunoSEQ multiplex PCR; TCRdb's copy has only in-frame clones and leaves some out. The data show roughly 20,000 clones, with about 78% seen just once and around 7% held by the top ten. Input material: PBMCs. J is TRBJ2-5 and V is TRBV19, with a tentative D call TRBD1 (6 bases). This TCR was recovered from a man aged 55 to 69 in good health and CMV-seronegative. The CDR3 protein is CASSILRRGFETQYF. For the CDR3, the DNA is TGTGCCAGTAGTATATTACGCAGGGGATTTGAGACCCAGTACTTC.